Listed here is a single TCR beta chain. Via MiXCR, TCRdb re-called the RT-PCR reads, giving one row per CDR3 protein. The table records about 680,000 distinct CDR3 sequences, over 12% of them present only once. Germline V gene lookup returns CDR1 SGHRS and CDR2 YFSETQ. There are 16 residues in the CDR3. V was clipped by 0 bases and J by 2 bases, with 13 bases between them. The sequencing sample was made of memory CD4+ T cells from blood. The receptor was derived from a female donor in good health, serving as a healthy control. The chain joins TRBV5-1 to TRBJ2-3; D gene uncertain. For the CDR3, the DNA is TGCGCCAGCAGCTTGGCCGCAGGTCAAGACACAGATACGCAGTATTTT. Its translation is CASSLAAGQDTDTQYF.